These T cell receptor beta chains were read from a single sample in a study of a mutant IDH1 vaccine in newly diagnosed glioma. Sequencing used immunoSEQ multiplex PCR; TCRdb keeps in-frame clones, though not all of them. The data show tens of thousands of clones, with 85% to 90% seen just once and more than 1.5% held by the top ten. Their target antigens are unknown. Sequencing was performed on PBMCs, taken from a glioma patient whose treatment included an IDH1 peptide vaccine. The receptors here all came from a man aged 35 to 55 with glioma. Both conserved end residues are part of each CDR3. The D gene is left open where the match is weak. The size field is filled for only some rows; it gives once, few, many or a size class.

V	D	length	J	size	DNA	CDR3
TRBV5-1	TRBD2	15	TRBJ2-3	NA	TGCGCCAGCAGCGGCGGTAAGCGGGAGGAGGATACGCAGTATTTT	CASSGGKREEDTQYF
TRBV19	NA	14	TRBJ2-2	NA	TGTGCCAGTAGTAGTCAGGTGAACACCGGGGAGCTGTTTTTT	CASSSQVNTGELFF
TRBV13	TRBD2	14	TRBJ2-7	NA	TGTGCCAGCAGCGGAGGACTAGCGGAGAACGAGCAGTACTTC	CASSGGLAENEQYF
TRBV7-6	NA	14	TRBJ2-7	NA	TGTGCCAGCAGCTTGGGGCCGGGGGCGAAGGAGCAGTACTTC	CASSLGPGAKEQYF
TRBV13	NA	13	TRBJ2-2	NA	TGTGCCAGCAGCTTGGGTCACACCGGGGAGCTGTTTTTT	CASSLGHTGELFF
TRBV18	TRBD1	18	TRBJ1-5	few	TGTGCCAGCTCACCATCCCAGGGGGCGAGGGGTAGCAATCAGCCCCAGCATTTT	CASSPSQGARGSNQPQHF
TRBV18	TRBD1	17	TRBJ2-7	NA	TGTGCCAGCTCGCCAGAACAGGGGGTAAGAACTTCCTACGAGCAGTACTTC	CASSPEQGVRTSYEQYF
TRBV14	TRBD2	15	TRBJ2-1	few	TGTGCCAGCAGCCAGCTAGCGGGATTTTACAATGAGCAGTTCTTC	CASSQLAGFYNEQFF
TRBV6-4	NA	14	TRBJ2-3	NA	TGTGCCAGCAGTGACGCGGGATACACAGATACGCAGTATTTT	CASSDAGYTDTQYF
TRBV5-1	TRBD1	14	TRBJ1-1	NA	TGCGCCAGCAGCACGGGACAGGGGAACACTGAAGCTTTCTTT	CASSTGQGNTEAFF
TRBV11-2	NA	15	TRBJ1-5	NA	TGTGCCAGCAGCTGGGGACTGAATAGCAATCAGCCCCAGCATTTT	CASSWGLNSNQPQHF
TRBV10-3	NA	12	TRBJ2-1	NA	TGTGCCATCAGTGAGTCTGGGGCGGGCCTATTCTTC	CAISESGAGLFF
TRBV9	NA	13	TRBJ2-1	few	TGTGCCAGCAGCGTGGGGACCTACAATGAGCAGTTCTTC	CASSVGTYNEQFF
TRBV23-1	TRBD1	14	TRBJ2-7	NA	TGCGCCAGCAGCGCCGGACAGGGTCCCTACGAGCAGTACTTC	CASSAGQGPYEQYF
TRBV7-2	TRBD1	16	TRBJ1-5	few	TGTGCCAGCAGCTTACAAAGGACAGGGGTTTATCAGCCCCAGCATTTT	CASSLQRTGVYQPQHF
TRBV10-1	NA	13	TRBJ2-7	NA	TGCGCCCACCAGGACTTTGTAAGCTACGAGCAGTACTTC	CAHQDFVSYEQYF
TRBV7-9	NA	16	TRBJ1-2	NA	TGTGCCAGCAGTCAAAGCGATGCCAGACTATCCTATGGCTACACCTTC	CASSQSDARLSYGYTF
TRBV7-2	NA	14	TRBJ2-5	NA	TGTGCCAGCAGCTTAGGGGGATTGGTCGAGACCCAGTACTTC	CASSLGGLVETQYF
TRBV10-2	NA	14	TRBJ1-2	NA	TGCGCCAGCAGTTTAGACAGACTTAACTATGGCTACACCTTC	CASSLDRLNYGYTF
TRBV18	NA	14	TRBJ2-7	once	TGTGCCAGCTCCCCTCTATCGGGCCCTGGCGAGCAGTACTTC	CASSPLSGPGEQYF
TRBV12-5	TRBD2	18	TRBJ2-7	NA	TGTGCTAGTGGTCGCGCTATCACCGGGACTAGCGGGAGTTACGAGCAGTACTTC	CASGRAITGTSGSYEQYF
TRBV28	TRBD2	16	TRBJ2-1	NA	TGTGCCAGCAGTTTAAGTCCTAGCGGGAGGGCCGGTGAGCAGTTCTTC	CASSLSPSGRAGEQFF
TRBV5-1	NA	14	TRBJ2-7	few	TGCGCCAGCAGCTTGGGACTTATTTCCTACGAGCAGTACTTC	CASSLGLISYEQYF
TRBV6-5	TRBD1	15	TRBJ2-1	NA	TGTGCCAACGTACGGGGACAGGGAAGGGGTCATGAGCAGTTCTTC	CANVRGQGRGHEQFF
TRBV20-1	NA	11	TRBJ2-7	NA	TGCAGTGCCCTACAAGGCTACGAGCAGTACTTC	CSALQGYEQYF
TRBV2	NA	12	TRBJ1-1	few	TGTGCCAGCGAATCAGGGGCCACTGAAGCTTTCTTT	CASESGATEAFF
TRBV7-2	NA	13	TRBJ1-5	NA	TGTGCCAGCAGCGGGACCGGCAATCAGCCCCAGCATTTT	CASSGTGNQPQHF
TRBV10-3	NA	17	TRBJ2-2	NA	TGTGCCATCGGAGGAGAGCGGGCTACAAGACTTACCGGGGAGCTGTTTTTT	CAIGGERATRLTGELFF
TRBV28	NA	15	TRBJ1-2	NA	TGTGCCAGCAGTTTATTCTGGAGAGCTAACTATGGCTACACCTTC	CASSLFWRANYGYTF
TRBV29-1	TRBD1	14	TRBJ1-2	NA	TGCAGCGCCCTAGGGGCAGGGGGCGGCTATGGCTACACCTTC	CSALGAGGGYGYTF
TRBV1	NA	16	TRBJ2-1	NA	TGCACCAGCAGCCAAGAAGGGGGACTAGCGCCTAATGAGCAGTTCTTC	CTSSQEGGLAPNEQFF
TRBV15	NA	13	TRBJ1-1	NA	TGTGCCACCAGCAGCGACCTGAACACTGAAGCTTTCTTT	CATSSDLNTEAFF
TRBV19	NA	15	TRBJ1-2	NA	TGTGCCAGTAGGCGCGCCTCAGGGACCTTCTATGGCTACACCTTC	CASRRASGTFYGYTF
TRBV5-8	NA	16	TRBJ1-1	once	TGTGCCAGCAGCTTGAGGGGTGGCAGCCCGAACACTGAAGCTTTCTTT	CASSLRGGSPNTEAFF
TRBV7-3	TRBD1	15	TRBJ2-2	NA	TGTGCCAGCAGCTTTTACAGGGGTGGCACCGGGGAGCTGTTTTTT	CASSFYRGGTGELFF
TRBV11-1	TRBD1	14	TRBJ2-3	NA	TGTGCCAGCAGCTTAGGCGGGACAGGGGATACGCAGTATTTT	CASSLGGTGDTQYF
TRBV7-3	NA	12	TRBJ2-1	NA	TGTGCCAGCAGCTCCGCGCGGAATGAGCAGTTCTTC	CASSSARNEQFF
TRBV21-1	NA	14	TRBJ1-2	NA	TGTGCCAGCAGCAAAGCGGGACAGACCTATGGCTACACCTTC	CASSKAGQTYGYTF
TRBV2	TRBD1	15	TRBJ2-3	NA	TGTGCCAGCAGTCGACAGGGGTTGGCCACAGATACGCAGTATTTT	CASSRQGLATDTQYF
TRBV5-1	TRBD2	16	TRBJ2-2	NA	TGCGCCAGCAGCTTACCTAGCGGGAGGAACACCGGGGAGCTGTTTTTT	CASSLPSGRNTGELFF
TRBV19	TRBD2	15	TRBJ2-7	NA	TGTGCCAGTAGACCTCGCCTAGCGGGAGTATACGAGCAGTACTTC	CASRPRLAGVYEQYF
TRBV18	NA	16	TRBJ2-7	NA	TGTGCCAGCTCACCTCCCGGAGCAGCAGCAGATTACGAGCAGTACTTC	CASSPPGAAADYEQYF
TRBV6-5	TRBD1	12	TRBJ2-1	NA	TGTGCCAGCAGTGGACAGGGCAATGAGCAGTTCTTC	CASSGQGNEQFF
TRBV14	TRBD2	17	TRBJ2-7	NA	TGTGCCAGCAGCCTTGAGACTAGCGGGAGGGAACGCTACGAGCAGTACTTC	CASSLETSGRERYEQYF
TRBV27	TRBD2	16	TRBJ2-2	NA	TGTGCCAGCAGTTTTTTCGGCGGGGGGAACACCGGGGAGCTGTTTTTT	CASSFFGGGNTGELFF
TRBV6-4	NA	12	TRBJ1-2	NA	TGTGCCAGCAGTGACGGAGGGTATGGCTACACCTTC	CASSDGGYGYTF
TRBV11-1	NA	13	TRBJ2-2	NA	TGTGCCACTAGGGGGGTCCCGTCCGGGGAGCTGTTTTTT	CATRGVPSGELFF